The 17 T cell receptor beta chains given below trace back to one sample, sequenced in a study of CD8+CD57+ T cells in acquired aplastic anemia. Genomic DNA acted as the template from which TCR beta VDJ combination and CDR3 sequence profiling were carried out. TCRdb independently ran MiXCR on the reads; one entry per CDR3 protein. Of hundreds of thousands of distinct CDR3 sequences listed, under 80% are singletons. The sequenced sample was sorted CD4+, CD8+, or CD8+CD57+ T cells (not recorded which) from PBMCs. Every receptor here comes from a human donor in good health, serving as a control.

The rearrangement links TRBV6-6 to TRBJ2-3; D is undetermined. The J call may be faulty, since TRBJ1-5 better matches the DNA end. This CDR3 spans 13 amino acids. Germline V gives CDR1 MNHNY, CDR2 SVGAGI (reference sequence). The CDR3 sequence is CASSYPNADTQHF. DNA for the CDR3: TGTGCCAGCAGTTACCCCAACGCAGATACGCAGCATTTT.

The chain has TRBV9 and TRBJ1-1; possibly TRBD1 for D (6 bases). V lost 4 bases and J lost 8, with 18 bases in between. The V gene's germline CDR1 is SGDLS and CDR2 YYNGEE. The CDR3 length is 14 residues. The CDR3 spells CASSLRTVTGEAFF. The DNA for the CDR3 is TGTGCCAGCAGCTTACGAACGGTGACAGGAGAAGCTTTCTTT. The full variable domain, its missing parts supplied by reference TRBV9 and TRBJ1-1, is DSGVTQTPKHLITATGQRVTLRCSPRSGDLSVYWYQQSLDQGLQFLIQYYNGEERAKGNILERFSAQQFPDLHSELNLSSLELGDSALYFCASSLRTVTGEAFFGQGTRLTVV.

On this clonotype itself: One end of the junction varies from germline; a read error may be responsible. This rearrangement joins TRBV2 to TRBJ2-3; 8 nucleotides agree with TRBD2. The length of the CDR3 is 14 residues. Germline lookup yields CDR1 SNHLY and CDR2 FYNNEI. The DNA for the CDR3 is TGCGCCAGCAACCAACAGTCTAGCGGGCCTACGCAGTATTTT. It translates to CASNQQSSGPTQYF.

Concerning this clonotype: It may be a read error: a sequence one base away is much more abundant. The chain joins TRBV12-3 or TRBV12-4 to TRBJ1-1; D ambiguous. V lost 6 bases and J 7 bases, leaving 15 bases between the germline ends. The CDR3 extends over 13 amino acids. DNA for the CDR3: TGTGCCAGCAGCGGCTCCGGCTCGGTTGAAGCTTTCTTT. As protein: CASSGSGSVEAFF.

The chain is built from TRBV19 and TRBJ1-4; D gene uncertain. CDR3 length equals 14 residues. Germline loops: CDR1 LNHDA, CDR2 SQIVND (reference sequence). V was trimmed by 6 bases and J by 6 bases, leaving 14 bases between them. Written as DNA, the CDR3 is TGTGCCAGTAGCCCACGTGGAGGCCATGAAAAACTGTTTTTT. Translating it yields CASSPRGGHEKLFF.

Worth noting for this clonotype: The junction shows a germline mismatch at one end, possibly a read error. V usage is TRBV10-2 and J usage is TRBJ1-2; D possibly corresponds to TRBD1 (5 bases). In germline, CDR1 is WSHSY, CDR2 SAAADI. The CDR3 spans 16 residues. The CDR3 sequence: CASRPRARGTSYGHTF. The DNA for the CDR3 is TGCGCCAGCAGACCAAGGGCTAGAGGGACCAGCTATGGCCACACCTTC.

This clonotype showed up many times. The gene calls are TRBV7-8 and TRBJ2-5, with no clear D. Germline-derived CDR1 and CDR2 are SGHVS and FQNEAQ. CDR3 length equals 12 residues. Trimming cost V 3 bases and J 2 bases, with 4 bases left between them. DNA for the CDR3: TGTGCCAGCAGCTTTTCTCAAGAGACCCAGTACTTC. This codes for CASSFSQETQYF.

This clonotype has a count of ten or more. A read error may be the cause here, since a much bigger clone is one base away. This rearrangement joins TRBV7-9 to TRBJ1-5; no clear D gene. Germline V lookup: CDR1 SEHNR, CDR2 FQNEAQ (reference sequence). Between the trimmed V and J ends, which lost 1 base and 6 bases, there was a span of 7 bases. This CDR3 region has 13 residues. The CDR3 sequence is CASSLDEAQPQHF. The CDR3 DNA reads as TGTGCCAGCAGCTTAGACGAGGCTCAGCCCCAGCATTTT.

The chain carries TRBV7-9 and TRBJ1-6; the match to TRBD1 covers 7 bases. J gave up 10 bases and V 5 bases, and 8 bases lay outside the gene matches. CDR1 is SEHNR and CDR2 is FQNEAQ in the germline V gene (reference sequence). This CDR3 is built from 14 residues. The CDR3 coding sequence is TGTGCCAGCAGCACGGGACAGAGGAGGTCACCCCTCCACTTT. Its translation is CASSTGQRRSPLHF.

The rearrangement uses TRBV2 and TRBJ1-5; no firm D call. The DNA end is more similar to TRBJ1-2, so the J call may be wrong. The CDR3 has 13 residues. CDR1 SNHLY and CDR2 FYNNEI come from the germline V gene. The CDR3 DNA follows: TGTGCCAGCAGTGAGGCCGGTGACCATGGCTACACCTTC. Its translation: CASSEAGDHGYTF.

Concerning this clonotype: The CDR3 does not close with the conserved phenylalanine or tryptophan, likely indicating a read error. Because the CDR3's place on the DNA is in doubt, the DNA is left out and the CDR3 is given as listed by TCRdb. The V gene is TRBV7-2, the J gene TRBJ2-5. Germline V gene data show CDR1 as SGHTA and CDR2 as FQGNSA. The CDR3 contains 13 residues when both ends are counted. The CDR3 region is CASSLAGVKTQEQ.

The chain carries TRBV2 and TRBJ1-2; D gene uncertain. Trimming took 6 bases from V and 4 from J, leaving 21 bases between them. Germline values: CDR1 SNHLY, CDR2 FYNNEI. The CDR3 sequence is 16 residues long. The CDR3 spells CASSQDIGHGLYGYTF. The DNA for the CDR3 is TGTGCCAGCAGCCAAGATATCGGCCACGGACTCTATGGCTACACCTTC.

Comments on this clonotype: The junction departs from germline at one end; a sequencing error may be responsible. The rearrangement uses TRBV5-1 and TRBJ2-7; the D gene could be TRBD1 or TRBD2 (5 bases each). The CDR3 has 13 residues. Germline CDR1 SGHRS, CDR2 YFSETQ. The CDR3 sequence: CASSGGGMALQYF. The CDR3 DNA follows: TGTGCCAGCAGTGGGGGTGGGATGGCTTTGCAGTACTTC.

About this clonotype itself: Compared with germline, one end of the junction differs, possibly owing to a read error. V is TRBV7-2 and J is TRBJ1-2; D gene unclear. CDR1 and CDR2 from the germline V gene are SGHTA and FQGNSA. The CDR3 is made up of 14 amino acids. The DNA for the CDR3 is TGTGCCAGCAGCAGTACTAGGGCAGACTATTACGAGCAGTTC. This encodes CASSSTRADYYEQF.

The chain is built from TRBV10-3 and TRBJ1-2; D gene unclear. The germline gives CDR1 ENHRY, CDR2 SYGVKD. The CDR3 has 16 amino acids. V lost 0 bases and J lost 1, with 12 bases in between. The CDR3 coding sequence is TGTGCCATCAGTGAGTCGGCAGGAGCCGATAACTATGGCTACACCTTC. It is translated as CAISESAGADNYGYTF.

The rearrangement links TRBV7-7 to TRBJ2-7, with unresolved D. The CDR3 covers 15 residues. V was pared by 3 bases and J by 13 bases, with 25 bases between. Germline V CDR1 and CDR2: SSHAT, FNYEAQ (reference sequence). The chain's CDR3 is CASSFHTERVHYFYF. CDR3 sequence (DNA): TGTGCCAGCAGCTTCCATACCGAACGGGTGCACTACTTCTACTTC.

This clonotype was detected a few times. A read error may explain this, as a much larger clone is one base away. Because the CDR3 is missing its conserved closing phenylalanine or tryptophan, this is likely a read error. This chain joins TRBV6-5 and TRBJ1-4; no clear D. CDR1 and CDR2 from the germline V gene are MNHEY and SVGAGI. Trimming left V 7 bases short and J 8 bases short, with 5 bases between. The CDR3 contains 10 residues. This CDR3 is CASINEKLFY. The CDR3 coding sequence is TGTGCCAGCATCAACGAAAAACTGTTTTAT.